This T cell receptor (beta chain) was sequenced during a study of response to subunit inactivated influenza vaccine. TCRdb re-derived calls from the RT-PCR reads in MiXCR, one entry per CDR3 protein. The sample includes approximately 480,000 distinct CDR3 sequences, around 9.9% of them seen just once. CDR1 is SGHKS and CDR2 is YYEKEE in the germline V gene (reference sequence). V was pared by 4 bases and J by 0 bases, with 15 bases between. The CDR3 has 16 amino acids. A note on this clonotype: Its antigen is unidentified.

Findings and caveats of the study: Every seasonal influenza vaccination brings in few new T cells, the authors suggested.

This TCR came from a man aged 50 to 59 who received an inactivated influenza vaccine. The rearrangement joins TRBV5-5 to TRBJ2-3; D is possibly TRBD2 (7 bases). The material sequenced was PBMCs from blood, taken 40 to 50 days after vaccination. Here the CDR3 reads CASSRGATPSTDTQYF. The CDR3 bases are TGTGCCAGCAGCCGGGGGGCGACACCTAGCACAGATACGCAGTATTTT.